These 13 T cell receptor beta chains originate from one sample sequenced in a study of shared clonotypes between healthy human individuals. Profiling relied on immunoSEQ multiplex PCR, and the TCRdb table lists in-frame clones only, not all of them. Of approximately 1,000,000 clones in the sample, approximately 80% were seen once. The specimen sequenced was memory CD4+ T cells from PBMCs. Subset reported: CD45RA-negative fraction. These receptors originate from a young man in good health. Some clones in this sample may be carry-over from other donors' samples.

This clone was seen only a few times. The DNA is left out, because the CDR3 cannot be placed on it with certainty; the CDR3 is given as TCRdb lists it. The CDR3 region is CASSTSGQSYTF. The genes are TRBV28 and TRBJ1-2; TRBD1 was called by the table and not checked on the DNA. CDR1 MDHEN and CDR2 SYDVKM come from the germline V gene. The CDR3 numbers 12 amino acids, ends counted.

A word on this clone: Other nucleotide sequences from this sample produce the same CDR3. This sequence joins TRBV28 and TRBJ1-5, with D hard to call. V was shortened by 6 bases and J by 6 bases, with 9 bases between the two germline ends. CDR1 MDHEN and CDR2 SYDVKM come from the germline V gene. This CDR3 region has 12 residues. Here the CDR3 reads CASSIGSQPQHF. CDR3 coding DNA: TGTGCCAGCAGCATAGGATCTCAGCCCCAGCATTTT.

The chain combines TRBV5-1 with TRBJ1-1, with 9 positions matching TRBD1. V shed 0 bases, J shed 8 bases, and the junction held 8 bases outside the gene matches. Germline-derived CDR1 and CDR2 are SGHRS and YFSETQ. The CDR3 consists of 15 residues. Written as DNA, the CDR3 is TGCGCCAGCAGCTTGGACAACAGGGGGCAGGGGGAAGCTTTCTTT. Protein product: CASSLDNRGQGEAFF.

The chain is built from TRBV30 and TRBJ2-3; D possibly corresponds to TRBD2 (6 bases). Germline CDR1 is GTSNPN and CDR2 is SVGIG (reference sequence). The CDR3 totals 16 residues. V shed 2 bases and J shed 8 bases, with 23 bases lying between them. This CDR3 is CAWSRALAESGGTQYF. The CDR3, as DNA: TGTGCCTGGAGTCGAGCCTTAGCGGAGTCGGGTGGTACGCAGTATTTT.

The CDR3 here is CSVDVGLSGYTF. The CDR3 DNA follows: TGCAGCGTTGACGTGGGGTTAAGTGGCTACACCTTC. The rearrangement uses TRBV29-1 and TRBJ1-2; no firm D call. Trimming removed 3 bases from V and 7 bases from J, with 12 bases in between. This CDR3 spans 12 amino acids. In germline, CDR1 is SQVTM, CDR2 ANQGSEA.

The chain couples TRBV5-5 to TRBJ2-7, with 9 bases lining up with TRBD1. The CDR3 consists of 16 residues. CDR1 is SGHKS and CDR2 is YYEKEE in the germline V gene (reference sequence). V lost 3 bases and J lost 0; bases outside the gene matches: 7. This CDR3 reads CASSSAGTGSSYEQYF. The CDR3, as DNA: TGTGCCAGCAGCTCGGCCGGGACAGGGAGCTCCTACGAGCAGTACTTC.

This clone was observed a single time. The chain links TRBV5-1 to TRBJ2-7; 7 nucleotides agree with TRBD1. This CDR3 has 14 residues. Looked up from germline, CDR1 is SGHRS and CDR2 is YFSETQ. Trimming removed 1 base from V and 6 bases from J; junction bases left unmatched: 7. CDR3 in DNA: TGCGCCAGCAGCTTGCCTCCGGGACAGAGCGAGCAGTACTTC. Amino acid sequence: CASSLPPGQSEQYF.

This chain links TRBV7-2 with TRBJ2-6; TRBD2 is a possible D gene (6 bases). CDR3 length: 14 residues. The V end lost 6 bases, the J end lost 0 bases, and 6 bases lay between the germline ends. Germline CDR1 reads SGHTA; CDR2 reads FQGNSA. CDR3 sequence (DNA): TGTGCCAGCAGGCGGGGCTCTGGGGCCAACGTCCTGACTTTC. It specifies CASRRGSGANVLTF.

The gene calls are TRBV5-1 and TRBJ2-7; 7 bases agree with TRBD2. CDR3 length: 14 amino acids. With V trimmed by 5 bases and J by 3 bases, 8 bases remained unmatched. From germline, CDR1 is SGHRS and CDR2 YFSETQ. The CDR3 here is CASSWASGSYEQYF. The CDR3 bases are TGCGCCAGCAGTTGGGCTAGCGGTAGCTACGAGCAGTACTTC. The whole variable domain, filled in from reference TRBV5-1 and TRBJ2-7, reads KAGVTQTPRYLIKTRGQQVTLSCSPISGHRSVSWYQQTPGQGLQFLFEYFSETQRNKGNFPGRFSGRQFSNSRSEMNVSTLELGDSALYLCASSWASGSYEQYFGPGTRLTVT.

V and J are TRBV5-1 and TRBJ2-5, with 14 bases that match TRBD2. From germline, CDR1 is SGHRS and CDR2 YFSETQ. V lost 4 bases, J lost 7 bases, and 6 bases stayed unmatched. The CDR3 extends over 15 amino acids. CDR3 sequence: CASSPGTSGSTTQYF. The CDR3 coding sequence is TGCGCCAGCAGCCCCGGGACTAGCGGGAGCACGACCCAGTACTTC.

The rearrangement joins TRBV28 to TRBJ1-2; TRBD1 might be the D (6 bases). The length of the CDR3 is 14 residues. V gave up 7 bases and J gave up 2 bases, with 14 bases separating them. Germline loops: CDR1 MDHEN, CDR2 SYDVKM. Written as DNA, the CDR3 is TGTGCCAGCAACCTTTTTGACAGGAACTATGGCTACACCTTC. Translated: CASNLFDRNYGYTF.

CDR3 coding DNA: TGTGCCAGCAGCCGAGACAGAAGCTCTGGAAACACCATATATTTT. Encoded protein: CASSRDRSSGNTIYF. The rearrangement links TRBV9 to TRBJ1-3, with D maybe TRBD1 (5 bases). The ends were cut back, 4 bases at V and 0 bases at J, with 11 bases in the middle. This CDR3 spans 15 amino acids. Germline CDR1 and CDR2: SGDLS and YYNGEE.

The V and J genes are TRBV18 and TRBJ1-4, with D perhaps TRBD1 (5 bases). CDR1 KGHSH and CDR2 LQKENI come from the germline V gene. Trimming shortened V by 5 bases and J by 0 bases, and 10 bases separated the two germline ends. This CDR3 has 15 amino acids. The CDR3 nucleotides are TGTGCCAGCTCAGGGACGGGTACAACTAATGAAAAACTGTTTTTT. This codes for CASSGTGTTNEKLFF. Full variable domain (rest looked up from reference TRBV18 and TRBJ1-4): NAGVMQNPRHLVRRRGQEARLRCSPMKGHSHVYWYRQLPEEGLKFMVYLQKENIIDESGMPKERFSAEFPKEGPSILRIQQVVRGDSAAYFCASSGTGTTNEKLFFGSGTQLSVL.